The source of this TCR beta chain is a study of identical twins. A single record per CDR3 protein comes from TCRdb applying MiXCR to the 5' RACE reads. The sample yields roughly 570,000 distinct CDR3 sequences, 9.6% seen once. This clonotype was seen a handful of times. The sample was also linked to a second study, of yellow fever vaccine responses in identical twins. This second study says: Reportedly, twins showed a vaccine T cell response that looked partly convergent and partly personalized.

The specimen was PBMCs. The receptor was isolated from a woman under 30 in good health.

The CDR3 DNA follows: TGCAGTGCTAGAGCAACCGGGACTAGCTCCTACGAGCAGTACTTC. Protein sequence: CSARATGTSSYEQYF. The chain joins TRBV20-1 to TRBJ2-7; TRBD2 agrees at 8 bases. J was trimmed by 0 bases and V by 1 base; bases with no gene match: 5. This CDR3 comprises 15 residues. Germline lookup yields CDR1 DFQATT and CDR2 SNEGSKA (reference sequence).